This T cell receptor (beta chain) originates from a study of OX40 agonist ivuxolimab in advanced cancers. Study context: Dose-escalation subjects each had hepatocellular carcinoma, melanoma, renal cell or head and neck cancer. Prior anti-PD-1, anti-PD-L1 or anti-CTLA-4 therapy did not bar entry, and approximately 40% had some.

The CDR3 runs 16 residues. Germline values: CDR1 MNHEY, CDR2 SMNVEV (reference sequence). V was pared by 4 bases and J by 5 bases, with 18 bases between. Generated by immunoSEQ multiplex PCR, the TCRdb table keeps only in-frame clones and is missing some. The sample holds 50,000 to 75,000 clones, approximately 91% seen once. Points on this clone: Its antigen is not identified.

Study conclusions and caveats: Researchers report that CD8+ T cells had, on average, more expanded clones than CD4+.

The input for sequencing was CD4+ or CD8+ T cells sorted from blood, taken in a trial of the OX40 agonist ivuxolimab. This TCR came from an adult with an advanced solid tumor such as melanoma, head and neck, liver or kidney cancer. The chain couples TRBV27 to TRBJ1-5; tentatively, D is TRBD1 (6 bases). CDR3 bases: TGTGCCAGCAGTTCACTACAGGGTCCAGGCGATCAGCCCCAGCATTTT. Protein product: CASSSLQGPGDQPQHF.